This T cell receptor (beta chain) was obtained from a study of vaccination effects on CD4 cells after COVID-19. This table comes from immunoSEQ multiplex PCR, and its TCRdb copy is limited to in-frame clones, with some not included. The table has approximately 30,000 clones, 83% seen once; the top ten hold approximately 1.5%. CDR3 size: 15 residues. The germline V gene encodes CDR1 SGHAT and CDR2 FQNNGV. V lost 2 bases, J lost 8 bases, and 11 bases stayed unmatched. This clone appeared a single time. The antigen is unknown. ViraFEST assay sequencing came after antigen-specific CD4+ T cells were expanded with viral peptide pools. Researchers isolated CD4+ T cells once approximately 10 days of culture had elapsed. Everyone in the study got two shots of either the BNT162b2 or mRNA-1273 vaccine. In culture with 10 IU/ml IL-2 and roughly 10 ug/ml peptides, PBMC were grown at fewer than 2.5 million per well.

V usage is TRBV11-2 and J usage is TRBJ2-5, with 7 bases lining up with TRBD2. This sample comprised CD4+ T cells from PBMCs cultured with HCoV-NL63 spike peptides, obtained after COVID-19 vaccination. The receptor comes from a human donor who received a COVID-19 vaccine. Some clones in this sample may be carry-over from other donors' samples. CDR3 protein: CASSLKAGELRTQYF. CDR3 nucleotides: TGTGCCAGCAGCTTAAAGGCGGGGGAGTTGAGAACCCAGTACTTC. Supplemented by reference TRBV11-2 and TRBJ2-5, the full variable domain reads EAGVAQSPRYKIIEKRQSVAFWCNPISGHATLYWYQQILGQGPKLLIQFQNNGVVDDSQLPKDRFSAERLKGVDSTLKIQPAKLEDSAVYLCASSLKAGELRTQYFGPGTRLLVL.